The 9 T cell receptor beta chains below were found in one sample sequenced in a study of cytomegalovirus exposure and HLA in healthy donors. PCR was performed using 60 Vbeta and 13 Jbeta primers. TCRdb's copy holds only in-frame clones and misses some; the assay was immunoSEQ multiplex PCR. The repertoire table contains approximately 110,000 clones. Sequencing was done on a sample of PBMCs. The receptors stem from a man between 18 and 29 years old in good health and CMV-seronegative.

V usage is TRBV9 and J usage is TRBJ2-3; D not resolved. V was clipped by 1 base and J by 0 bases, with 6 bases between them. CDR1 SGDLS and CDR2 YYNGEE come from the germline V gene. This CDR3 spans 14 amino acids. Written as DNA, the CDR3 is TGTGCCAGCAGCGTATCCGGGAGCACAGATACGCAGTATTTT. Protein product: CASSVSGSTDTQYF.

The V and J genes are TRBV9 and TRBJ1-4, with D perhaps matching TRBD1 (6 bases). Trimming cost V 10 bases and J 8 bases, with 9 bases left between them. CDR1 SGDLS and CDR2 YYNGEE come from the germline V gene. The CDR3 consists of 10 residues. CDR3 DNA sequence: TGTGCCCCTAGGGGGGAAAAACTGTTTTTT. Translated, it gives CAPRGEKLFF.

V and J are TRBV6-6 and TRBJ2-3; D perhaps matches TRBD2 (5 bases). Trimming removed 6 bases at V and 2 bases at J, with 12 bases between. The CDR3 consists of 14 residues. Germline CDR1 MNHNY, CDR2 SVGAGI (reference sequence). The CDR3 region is CASRHGVVTDTQYF. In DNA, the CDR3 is TGTGCCAGCAGGCACGGGGTTGTCACAGATACGCAGTATTTT.

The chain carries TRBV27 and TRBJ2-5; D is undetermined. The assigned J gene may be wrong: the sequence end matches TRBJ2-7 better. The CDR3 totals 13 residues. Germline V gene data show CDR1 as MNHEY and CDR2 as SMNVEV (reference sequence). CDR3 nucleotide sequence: TGTGCCAGCAGTTCGACTCAAACCTACGAGCAGTACTTC. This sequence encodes CASSSTQTYEQYF.

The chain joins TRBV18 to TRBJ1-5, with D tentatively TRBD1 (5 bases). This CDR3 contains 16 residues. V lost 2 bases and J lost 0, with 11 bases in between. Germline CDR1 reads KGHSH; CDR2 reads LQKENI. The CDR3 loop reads CASSPSGGISNQPQHF. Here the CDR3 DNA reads TGTGCCAGCTCACCATCCGGGGGGATTAGCAATCAGCCCCAGCATTTT.

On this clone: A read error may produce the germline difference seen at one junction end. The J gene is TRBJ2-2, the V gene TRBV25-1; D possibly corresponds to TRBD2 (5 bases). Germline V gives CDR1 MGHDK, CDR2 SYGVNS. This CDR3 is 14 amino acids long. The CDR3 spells CASSANSDTGELSF. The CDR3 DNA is TGTGCCAGCAGTGCTAACAGTGACACCGGGGAGCTGTCTTTT.

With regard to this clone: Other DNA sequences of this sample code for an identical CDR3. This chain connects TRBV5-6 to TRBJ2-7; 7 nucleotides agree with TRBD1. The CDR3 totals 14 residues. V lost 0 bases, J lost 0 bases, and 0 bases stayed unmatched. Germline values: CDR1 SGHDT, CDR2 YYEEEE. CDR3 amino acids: CASSLGDSSYEQYF. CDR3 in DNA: TGTGCCAGCAGCTTGGGGGACAGCTCCTACGAGCAGTACTTC.

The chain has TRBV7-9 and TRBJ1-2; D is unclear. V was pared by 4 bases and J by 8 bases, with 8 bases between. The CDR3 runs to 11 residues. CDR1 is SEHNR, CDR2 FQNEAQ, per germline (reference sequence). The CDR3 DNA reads TGTGCCAGCAGCTCCACTCCGGGCTACACCTTC. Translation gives CASSSTPGYTF. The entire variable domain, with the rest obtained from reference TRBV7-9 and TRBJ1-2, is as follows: DTGVSQNPRHKITKRGQNVTFRCDPISEHNRLYWYRQTLGQGPEFLTYFQNEAQLEKSRLLSDRFSAERPKGSFSTLEIQRTEQGDSAMYLCASSSTPGYTFGSGTRLTVV.

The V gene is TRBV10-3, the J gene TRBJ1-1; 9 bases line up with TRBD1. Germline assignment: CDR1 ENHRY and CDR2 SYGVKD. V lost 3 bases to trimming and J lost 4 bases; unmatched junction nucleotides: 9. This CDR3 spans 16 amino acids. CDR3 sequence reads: CAISDGTGIRVTEAFF. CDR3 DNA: TGTGCCATCAGTGACGGGACAGGGATTCGAGTCACTGAAGCTTTCTTT.